The rows below give T cell receptor beta chains drawn from one sample of a study of shared clonotypes between healthy human individuals. Profiled with immunoSEQ multiplex PCR; TCRdb holds only in-frame clones, not every one. The table lists a few million clones, approximately 93% of them singletons, with roughly 0.36% in the top ten. Sequenced material: naive CD4+ T cells from PBMCs. All receptors come from a man aged 18 to 29 in good health. Some clones in this sample may be carry-over from other donors' samples. The CDR3 runs from the conserved cysteine through the conserved F or W. D genes are given only for firm matches. Only part of the rows carry a size: once, few, many, or a class if the clone is expanded.

V gene: TRBV18; D gene: .; J gene: TRBJ2-6; clone size: .; CDR3 protein: CASSPRTGERDSGANVLTF; CDR3 DNA: TGTGCCAGCTCACCCCGTACGGGGGAAAGAGACTCTGGGGCCAACGTCCTGACTTTC
V gene: TRBV9; D gene: TRBD1; J gene: TRBJ2-1; clone size: .; CDR3 protein: CASSPGQVDNEQFF; CDR3 DNA: TGTGCCAGCAGCCCCGGACAGGTTGACAATGAGCAGTTCTTC
V gene: TRBV7-2; D gene: TRBD1; J gene: TRBJ2-2; clone size: .; CDR3 protein: CASSLRLAGAGGLSGELFF; CDR3 DNA: TGTGCCAGCAGCTTAAGGCTCGCTGGGGCAGGGGGCCTGTCCGGGGAGCTGTTTTTT
V gene: TRBV9; D gene: .; J gene: TRBJ2-7; clone size: .; CDR3 protein: CASSVEAQGWSYEQYF; CDR3 DNA: TGTGCCAGCAGCGTAGAGGCCCAAGGGTGGTCCTACGAGCAGTACTTC
V gene: TRBV18; D gene: .; J gene: TRBJ1-2; clone size: .; CDR3 protein: CASSPQGLNYGYTF; CDR3 DNA: TGTGCCAGCTCACCACAGGGGCTAAACTATGGCTACACCTTC
V gene: TRBV14; D gene: TRBD1; J gene: TRBJ2-5; clone size: .; CDR3 protein: CASSQRHRGFQETQYF; CDR3 DNA: TGTGCCAGCAGCCAACGTCACAGGGGGTTTCAAGAGACCCAGTACTTC
V gene: TRBV18; D gene: .; J gene: TRBJ2-4; clone size: .; CDR3 protein: CASSPGGRKNIQYF; CDR3 DNA: TGTGCCAGCTCACCGGGCGGGCGTAAAAACATTCAGTACTTC
V gene: TRBV7-9; D gene: .; J gene: TRBJ2-2; clone size: .; CDR3 protein: CASRAGPRTNTGELFF; CDR3 DNA: TGTGCCAGCAGAGCCGGGCCCCGTACTAACACCGGGGAGCTGTTTTTT
V gene: TRBV7-9; D gene: TRBD2; J gene: TRBJ2-7; clone size: once; CDR3 protein: CASGPTSGSYEQYF; CDR3 DNA: TGTGCCAGCGGCCCAACTAGCGGCTCCTACGAGCAGTACTTC
V gene: TRBV4-1; D gene: TRBD1; J gene: TRBJ1-4; clone size: .; CDR3 protein: CASSQEGGQGVFREKLFF; CDR3 DNA: TGCGCCAGCAGCCAAGAGGGTGGACAGGGTGTATTTCGGGAAAAACTGTTTTTT
V gene: TRBV28; D gene: TRBD1; J gene: TRBJ1-2; clone size: .; CDR3 protein: CASSPGGQGITNYGYTF; CDR3 DNA: TGTGCCAGCAGCCCCGGAGGACAGGGAATTACTAACTATGGCTACACCTTC
V gene: TRBV7-6; D gene: TRBD2; J gene: TRBJ2-3; clone size: .; CDR3 protein: CASSLFPSGVTSTDTQYF; CDR3 DNA: TGTGCCAGCAGCTTATTCCCTAGCGGGGTAACTAGCACAGATACGCAGTATTTT
V gene: TRBV15; D gene: TRBD1; J gene: TRBJ2-1; clone size: .; CDR3 protein: CATSLDRGRGNEQFF; CDR3 DNA: TGTGCCACCAGCCTGGACAGGGGGCGTGGGAATGAGCAGTTCTTC
V gene: TRBV2; D gene: TRBD2; J gene: TRBJ2-2; clone size: .; CDR3 protein: CASSALLAGGSGELFF; CDR3 DNA: TGTGCCAGCAGTGCCTTACTAGCGGGAGGATCCGGGGAGCTGTTTTTT
V gene: TRBV18; D gene: .; J gene: TRBJ2-7; clone size: .; CDR3 protein: CASSPPSQSYEQYF; CDR3 DNA: TGTGCCAGCTCACCACCTTCCCAGAGCTACGAGCAGTACTTC
V gene: TRBV9; D gene: .; J gene: TRBJ1-1; clone size: .; CDR3 protein: CASSALGTGNTEAFF; CDR3 DNA: TGTGCCAGCAGCGCCCTCGGGACGGGCAACACTGAAGCTTTCTTT
V gene: TRBV19; D gene: .; J gene: TRBJ2-5; clone size: .; CDR3 protein: CASNPFEETQYF; CDR3 DNA: TGTGCCAGTAATCCTTTTGAAGAGACCCAGTACTTC
V gene: TRBV18; D gene: .; J gene: TRBJ2-7; clone size: .; CDR3 protein: CASSSTGLGYEQYF; CDR3 DNA: TGTGCCAGCTCATCTACGGGCCTGGGCTACGAGCAGTACTTC
V gene: TRBV7-2; D gene: TRBD1; J gene: TRBJ1-1; clone size: .; CDR3 protein: CASSFNRQGNTEAFF; CDR3 DNA: TGTGCCAGCAGCTTTAATAGACAGGGAAACACTGAAGCTTTCTTT
V gene: TRBV5-4; D gene: TRBD2; J gene: TRBJ2-1; clone size: .; CDR3 protein: CASSRELAGSSYEQFF; CDR3 DNA: TGTGCCAGCAGCCGAGAACTAGCGGGAAGTTCTTATGAGCAGTTCTTC
V gene: TRBV2; D gene: .; J gene: TRBJ2-1; clone size: .; CDR3 protein: CASSVTREREQFF; CDR3 DNA: TGTGCCAGCAGTGTGACCAGGGAGCGTGAGCAGTTCTTC